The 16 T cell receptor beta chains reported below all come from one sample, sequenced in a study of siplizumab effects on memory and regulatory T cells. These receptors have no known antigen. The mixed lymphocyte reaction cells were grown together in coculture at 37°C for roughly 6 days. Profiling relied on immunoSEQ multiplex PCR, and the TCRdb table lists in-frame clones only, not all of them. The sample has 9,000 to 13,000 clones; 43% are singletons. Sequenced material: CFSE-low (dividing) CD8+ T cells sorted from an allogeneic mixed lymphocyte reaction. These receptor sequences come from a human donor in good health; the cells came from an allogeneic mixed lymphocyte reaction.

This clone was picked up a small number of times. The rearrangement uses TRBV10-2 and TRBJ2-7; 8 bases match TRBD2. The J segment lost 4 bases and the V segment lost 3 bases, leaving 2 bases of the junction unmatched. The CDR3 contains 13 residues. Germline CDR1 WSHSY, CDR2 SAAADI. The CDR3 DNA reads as TGCGCCAGCAGTGACGGACTAGCTTACGAGCAGTACTTC. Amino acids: CASSDGLAYEQYF.

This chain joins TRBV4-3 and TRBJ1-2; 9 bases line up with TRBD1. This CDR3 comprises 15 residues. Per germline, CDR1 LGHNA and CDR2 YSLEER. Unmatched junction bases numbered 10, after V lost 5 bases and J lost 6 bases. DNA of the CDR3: TGCGCCAGCAGCTTCGGATCGGACAGGGGAGATGGCTACACCTTC. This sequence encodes CASSFGSDRGDGYTF.

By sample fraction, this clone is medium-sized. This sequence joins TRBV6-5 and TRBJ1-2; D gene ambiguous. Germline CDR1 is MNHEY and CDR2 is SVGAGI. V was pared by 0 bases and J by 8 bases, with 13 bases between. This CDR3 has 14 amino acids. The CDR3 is CASSYSVAGQGYTF. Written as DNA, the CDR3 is TGTGCCAGCAGTTACTCAGTCGCTGGGCAGGGCTACACCTTC.

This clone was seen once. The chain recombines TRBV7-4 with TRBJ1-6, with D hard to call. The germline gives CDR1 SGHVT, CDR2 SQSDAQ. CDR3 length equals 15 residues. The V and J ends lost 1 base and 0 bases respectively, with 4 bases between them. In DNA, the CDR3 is TGTGCCAGCAGCTTAGACCCCTCCTATAATTCACCCCTCCACTTT. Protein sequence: CASSLDPSYNSPLHF.

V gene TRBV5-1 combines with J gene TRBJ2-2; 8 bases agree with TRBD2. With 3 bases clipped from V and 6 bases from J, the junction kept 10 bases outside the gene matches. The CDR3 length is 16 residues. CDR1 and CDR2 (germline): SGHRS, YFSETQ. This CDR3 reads CASSSSGSVSPGELFF. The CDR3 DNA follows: TGCGCCAGCAGCTCGAGCGGGAGCGTATCCCCCGGGGAGCTGTTTTTT.

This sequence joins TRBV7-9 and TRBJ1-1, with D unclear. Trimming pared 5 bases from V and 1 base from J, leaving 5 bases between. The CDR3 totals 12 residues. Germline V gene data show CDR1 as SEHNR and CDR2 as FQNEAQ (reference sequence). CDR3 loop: CASSLWNTEAFF. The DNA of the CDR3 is TGTGCCAGCAGCCTATGGAACACTGAAGCTTTCTTT.

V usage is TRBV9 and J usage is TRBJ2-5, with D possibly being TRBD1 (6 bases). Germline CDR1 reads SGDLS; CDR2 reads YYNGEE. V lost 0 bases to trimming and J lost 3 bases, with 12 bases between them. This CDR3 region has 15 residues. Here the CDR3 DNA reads TGTGCCAGCAGCGTAGGTGGGACACGGGAAGAGACCCAGTACTTC. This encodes CASSVGGTREETQYF.

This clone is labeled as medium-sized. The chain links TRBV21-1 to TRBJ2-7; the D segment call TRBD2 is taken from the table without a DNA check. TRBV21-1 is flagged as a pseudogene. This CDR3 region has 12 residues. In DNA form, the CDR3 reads TGTGCCAGCAGCACATTGGCCGGCGGGCAGTACTTC. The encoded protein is CASSTLAGGQYF.

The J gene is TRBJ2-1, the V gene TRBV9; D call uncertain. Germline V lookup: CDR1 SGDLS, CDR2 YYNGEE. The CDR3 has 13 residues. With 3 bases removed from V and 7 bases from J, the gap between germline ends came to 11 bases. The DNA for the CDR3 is TGTGCCAGCAGCGATGCACTTGTTAATGAGCAGTTCTTC. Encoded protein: CASSDALVNEQFF.

CDR3 amino acids: CASSPRRKIYEQFF. CDR3 DNA: TGCGCCAGCAGTCCAAGAAGGAAAATCTATGAGCAGTTCTTC. The chain carries TRBV4-1 and TRBJ2-1; D is undetermined. CDR3 length equals 14 residues. Per the germline V gene, CDR1 is MGHRA and CDR2 is YSYEKL. Between the trimmed V and J ends, which lost 6 bases and 8 bases, there was a span of 17 bases.

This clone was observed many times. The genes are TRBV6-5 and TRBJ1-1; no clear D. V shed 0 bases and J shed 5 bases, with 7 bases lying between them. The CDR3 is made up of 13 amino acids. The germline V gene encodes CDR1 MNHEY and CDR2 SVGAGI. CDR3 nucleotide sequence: TGTGCCAGCAGTTACTCGCTGGTTACTGAAGCTTTCTTT. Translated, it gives CASSYSLVTEAFF.

In nucleotides, the CDR3 is TGTGCCAGCAGCTTGGCCGGGACAGGGGTCCACGAGCAGTACTTC. It translates to CASSLAGTGVHEQYF. The genes are TRBV5-6 and TRBJ2-7, with 10 bases that match TRBD1. The J segment lost 5 bases and the V segment lost 0 bases, leaving 5 bases of the junction unmatched. In germline, CDR1 is SGHDT, CDR2 YYEEEE. This CDR3 region has 15 residues.

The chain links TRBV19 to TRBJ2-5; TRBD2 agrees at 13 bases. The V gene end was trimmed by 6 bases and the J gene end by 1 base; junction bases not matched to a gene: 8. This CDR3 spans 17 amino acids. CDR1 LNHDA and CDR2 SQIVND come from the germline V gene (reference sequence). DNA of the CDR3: TGTGCCAGTAGCGTGACTAGCGGGGGGCTCCTCCAAGAGACCCAGTACTTC. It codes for CASSVTSGGLLQETQYF.

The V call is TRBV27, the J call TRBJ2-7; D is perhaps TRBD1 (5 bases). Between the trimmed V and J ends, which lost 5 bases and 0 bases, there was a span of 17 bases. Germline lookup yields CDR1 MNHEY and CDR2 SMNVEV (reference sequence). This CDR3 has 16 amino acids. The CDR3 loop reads CASSTRTLLLSYEQYF. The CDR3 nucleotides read TGTGCCAGCAGTACCCGGACACTCCTCCTCTCCTACGAGCAGTACTTC.

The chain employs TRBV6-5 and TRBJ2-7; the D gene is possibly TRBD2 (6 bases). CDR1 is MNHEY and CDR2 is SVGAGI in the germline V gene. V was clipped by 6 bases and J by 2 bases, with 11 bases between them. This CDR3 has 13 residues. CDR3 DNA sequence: TGTGCCAGCAGCCGGGACTTTCCCTACGAGCAGTACTTC. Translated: CASSRDFPYEQYF.

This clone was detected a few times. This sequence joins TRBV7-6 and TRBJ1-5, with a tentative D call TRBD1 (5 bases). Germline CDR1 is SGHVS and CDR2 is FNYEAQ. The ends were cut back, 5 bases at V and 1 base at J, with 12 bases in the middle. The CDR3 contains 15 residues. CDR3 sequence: CASSDPGTSNQPQHF. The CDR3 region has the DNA TGTGCCAGCAGCGACCCCGGGACCAGCAATCAGCCCCAGCATTTT.